This record concerns one TCR beta chain sequence. Its matching antigen is unknown. TCRdb re-derived calls from the reads in MiXCR, one entry per CDR3 protein. The repertoire holds tens of thousands of distinct CDR3 sequences, about 20% seen once, with 18% in the top ten. The sample originates from a study of T cell repertoires in cytomegalovirus infection. Looking at the study overall: CMV infection together with matching HLA type was indicated by public TCR beta signatures.

The study, taken as a whole, reports: Carriers of CMV plus the relevant HLA were identified by cumulative public TCR beta family frequency. The study found HLA-C-restricted CMV-specific TCR beta clonotypes dominating the ex vivo response.

The junction had 7 bases not matched to a gene; V was cut back by 6 bases and J by 3 bases. The CDR3 is made up of 15 amino acids. Input material: PBMCs, sequenced either directly or after in vitro stimulation (not recorded which). The gene calls are TRBV12-3 or TRBV12-4 and TRBJ2-2; TRBD2 matches at 7 bases. The clonotype comes from a human donor in good health (CMV status not recorded). Some clones in this sample may be carry-over from other donors' samples. Here the CDR3 reads CASSLGRLDTGELFF. The CDR3 nucleotides read TGTGCCAGCAGCCTCGGGAGGTTGGACACCGGGGAGCTGTTTTTT.